This TCR beta chain is drawn from a study of blood T cell repertoires in COVID-19. Across the whole study: There were acute and convalescent COVID-19 samples, and they came from the United States, Italy and Spain. In each case, the material was cDNA or gDNA derived from T cells, B-cell-depleted T cells, or PBMCs.

Patients of the Seattle cohort, enrolled during active infection, were followed longitudinally. Authors' data handling: Amplification from reference gene primers served as the basis for estimated nucleated cell counts. TCRdb's copy holds only in-frame clones and misses some; the assay was immunoSEQ multiplex PCR. V and J calls and clone size come straight from that table; D and trimming were deduced from the DNA. The data show some 200,000 clones, around nine tenths seen once. The TCR was taken from a middle-aged man with COVID-19, enrolled during active disease. The sequenced material came from peripheral blood.

CDR3 in amino acids: CASSLQGRWGGETQYF. The DNA of the CDR3 is TGTGCCAGCAGTTTACAAGGACGGTGGGGGGGCGAGACCCAGTACTTC. The chain is built from TRBV27 and TRBJ2-5, with D possibly being TRBD2 (7 bases). With 2 bases removed from V and 5 bases from J, the gap between germline ends came to 18 bases. The CDR3 runs to 16 residues. Germline CDR1 reads MNHEY; CDR2 reads SMNVEV (reference sequence).